This T cell receptor (beta chain) was captured in a study of shared clonotypes between healthy human individuals. Study-wide background: Each donor's CD4 naive and CD4 memory cells filled three plates apiece, CD8 naive two, and CD8 memory one.

Points from the study as a whole: Clonotypes not shared had lower generation probabilities than those common to all four donors. It was only blood that was sampled, and tissue repertoires likely differ.

Authors' processing steps: ImmunoSEQ output held junction-only sequences without quality scores, so filtering differed. Sequenced by immunoSEQ multiplex PCR; TCRdb stores in-frame clones only, minus some. For V, J and clone size, that table is used; D and trimming come from the DNA. The table shows roughly 1,000,000 clones, with about 80% occurring only once. CDR1 is MDHEN and CDR2 is SYDVKM in the germline V gene. Between the trimmed V and J ends, which lost 8 bases and 4 bases, there was a span of 21 bases. This CDR3 is built from 16 residues. As to this clone: Its antigen remains unknown.

This TCR was recovered from a man aged 18-30 years in good health. Some clones in this sample may be carry-over from other donors' samples. The sequenced sample was memory CD4+ T cells from PBMCs. The sample's subset: CD45RA-negative fraction. The chain couples TRBV28 to TRBJ1-3; D not resolved. As DNA, the CDR3 is TGTGCCAGCCAGTCGGCAGGCTTAAACTCCGGAAACACCATATATTTT. It codes for CASQSAGLNSGNTIYF.